The entry below gives a single T cell receptor beta chain sequence along with its context. Some clones are missing from TCRdb's copy, which holds only in-frame ones; the method was immunoSEQ multiplex PCR. The sample holds more than 200,000 clones; 80% are singletons and the top ten take around 4%. Study members were between roughly 18 and 89 years old and lived in 24 US regions. Allocation to cohorts depended on clinical history reported by the participants. The sample belongs to a study of blood T cell repertoires in COVID-19. Looking at the study overall: Donors in the United States, Italy and Spain gave samples during acute or convalescent COVID-19.

The CDR3 sequence is 11 residues long. V was pared by 8 bases and J by 6 bases, with 3 bases of the junction left unmatched. The germline gives CDR1 SGHDN, CDR2 FVKESK. This receptor was obtained from a man under 40 with acute COVID-19. What was sequenced was PBMCs or T cells enriched from blood (not recorded which). V is TRBV14 and J is TRBJ2-7, with TRBD1 matching 8 bases. CDR3 nucleotides: TGTGCCAGCGGACAGGGTTCCGAGCAGTACTTC. Translation: CASGQGSEQYF.